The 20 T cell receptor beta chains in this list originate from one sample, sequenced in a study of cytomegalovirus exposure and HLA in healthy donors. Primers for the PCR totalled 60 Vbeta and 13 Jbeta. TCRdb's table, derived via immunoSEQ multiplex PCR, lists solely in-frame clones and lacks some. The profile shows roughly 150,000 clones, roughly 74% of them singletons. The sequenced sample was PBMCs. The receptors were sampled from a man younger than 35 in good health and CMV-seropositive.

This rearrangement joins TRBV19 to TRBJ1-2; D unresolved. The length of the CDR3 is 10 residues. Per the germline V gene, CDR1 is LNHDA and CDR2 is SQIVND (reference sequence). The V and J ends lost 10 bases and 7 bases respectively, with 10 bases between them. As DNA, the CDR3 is TGTGCCACTAGCCTTAGTGGCTACACCTTC. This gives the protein CATSLSGYTF.

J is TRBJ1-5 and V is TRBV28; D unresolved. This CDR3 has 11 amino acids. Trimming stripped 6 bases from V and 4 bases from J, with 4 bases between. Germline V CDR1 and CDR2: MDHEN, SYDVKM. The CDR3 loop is CASSNNQPQHF. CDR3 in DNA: TGTGCCAGCAGCAATAATCAGCCCCAGCATTTT.

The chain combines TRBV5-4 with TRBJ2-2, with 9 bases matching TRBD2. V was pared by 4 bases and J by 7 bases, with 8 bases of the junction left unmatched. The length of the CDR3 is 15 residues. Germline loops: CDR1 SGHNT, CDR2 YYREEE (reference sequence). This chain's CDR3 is CASSVEREEDGELFF. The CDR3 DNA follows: TGTGCCAGCAGCGTGGAGCGGGAGGAGGACGGGGAGCTGTTTTTT.

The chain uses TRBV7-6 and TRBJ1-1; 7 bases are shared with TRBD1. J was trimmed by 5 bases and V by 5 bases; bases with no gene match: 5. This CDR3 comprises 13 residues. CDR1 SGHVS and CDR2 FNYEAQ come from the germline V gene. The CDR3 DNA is TGTGCCAGCAGCCCCACAGGGGAGACTGAAGCTTTCTTT. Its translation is CASSPTGETEAFF.

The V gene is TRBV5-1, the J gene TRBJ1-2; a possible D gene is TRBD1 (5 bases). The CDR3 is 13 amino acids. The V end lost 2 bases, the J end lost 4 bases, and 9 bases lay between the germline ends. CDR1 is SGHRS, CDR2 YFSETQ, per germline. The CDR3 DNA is TGCGCCAGCAGCTTCGACAGAGGCTATGGCTACACCTTC. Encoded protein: CASSFDRGYGYTF.

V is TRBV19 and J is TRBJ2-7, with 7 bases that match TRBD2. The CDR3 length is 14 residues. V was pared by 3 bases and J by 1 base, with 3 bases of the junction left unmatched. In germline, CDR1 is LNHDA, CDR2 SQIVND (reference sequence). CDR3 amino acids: CASSIGRESYEQYF. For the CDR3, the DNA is TGTGCCAGTAGTATTGGGAGGGAATCCTACGAGCAGTACTTC.

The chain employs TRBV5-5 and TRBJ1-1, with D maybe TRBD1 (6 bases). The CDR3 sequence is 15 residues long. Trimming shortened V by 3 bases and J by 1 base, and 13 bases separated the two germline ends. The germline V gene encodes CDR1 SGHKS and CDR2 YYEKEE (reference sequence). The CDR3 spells CASSSHRVSNTEAFF. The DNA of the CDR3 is TGTGCCAGCAGCTCGCACAGGGTTTCGAACACTGAAGCTTTCTTT.

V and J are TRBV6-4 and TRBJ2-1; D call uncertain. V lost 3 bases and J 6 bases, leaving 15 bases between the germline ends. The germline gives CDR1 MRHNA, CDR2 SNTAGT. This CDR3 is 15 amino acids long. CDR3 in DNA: TGTGCCAGCAGTGATCGACACCTCCCCGGCAATGAGCAGTTCTTC. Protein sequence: CASSDRHLPGNEQFF.

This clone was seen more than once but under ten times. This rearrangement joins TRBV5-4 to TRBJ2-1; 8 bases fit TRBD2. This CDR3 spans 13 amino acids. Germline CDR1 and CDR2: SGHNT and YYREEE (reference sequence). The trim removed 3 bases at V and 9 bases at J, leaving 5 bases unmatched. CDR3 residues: CASSSVGGGEQFF. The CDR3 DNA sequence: TGTGCCAGCAGCTCCGTCGGGGGGGGTGAGCAGTTCTTC. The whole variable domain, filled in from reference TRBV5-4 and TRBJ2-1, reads ETGVTQSPTHLIKTRGQQVTLRCSSQSGHNTVSWYQQALGQGPQFIFQYYREEENGRGNFPPRFSGLQFPNYSSELNVNALELDDSALYLCASSSVGGGEQFFGPGTRLTVL.

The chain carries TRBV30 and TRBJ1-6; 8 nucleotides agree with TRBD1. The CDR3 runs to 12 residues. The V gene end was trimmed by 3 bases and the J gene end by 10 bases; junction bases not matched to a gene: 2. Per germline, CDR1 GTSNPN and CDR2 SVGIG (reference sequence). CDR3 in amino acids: CAWSGQGSPLHF. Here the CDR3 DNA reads TGTGCCTGGAGCGGACAGGGATCACCCCTCCACTTT.

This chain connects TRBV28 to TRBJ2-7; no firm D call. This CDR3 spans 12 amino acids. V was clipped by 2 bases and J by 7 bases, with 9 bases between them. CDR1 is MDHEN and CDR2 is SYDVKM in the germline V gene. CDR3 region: CASSLVVREQYF. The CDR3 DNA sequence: TGTGCCAGCAGTTTAGTTGTTAGAGAGCAGTACTTC.

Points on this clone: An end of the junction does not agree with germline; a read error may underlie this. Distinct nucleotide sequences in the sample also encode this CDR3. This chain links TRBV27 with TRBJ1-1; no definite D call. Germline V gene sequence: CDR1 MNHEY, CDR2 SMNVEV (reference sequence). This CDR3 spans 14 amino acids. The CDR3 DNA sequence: TGTGCCAGCAGTTCCGGGATTACGAACACTGAAGCTTTCTTC. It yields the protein CASSSGITNTEAFF.

The CDR3: CASTRLAGAFYEQYF. Here the CDR3 DNA reads TGTGCCAGCACCCGACTAGCGGGAGCTTTCTACGAGCAGTACTTC. The chain employs TRBV28 and TRBJ2-7; 12 positions match TRBD2. V gave up 7 bases and J gave up 3 bases; unmatched junction bases: 7. This CDR3 has 15 amino acids. Germline V gene data show CDR1 as MDHEN and CDR2 as SYDVKM.

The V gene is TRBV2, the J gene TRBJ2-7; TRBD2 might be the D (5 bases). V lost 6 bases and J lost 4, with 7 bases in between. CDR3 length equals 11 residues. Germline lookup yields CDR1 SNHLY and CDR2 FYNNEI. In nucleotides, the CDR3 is TGTGCCAGCAGGGAGGAGTACGAGCAGTACTTC. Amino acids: CASREEYEQYF.

CDR3 loop: CASSLAGSGRRNEQFF. The DNA for the CDR3 is TGTGCCAGCAGCTTAGCGGGAAGCGGGAGAAGGAATGAGCAGTTCTTC. The chain carries TRBV7-8 and TRBJ2-1; 8 bases line up with TRBD2. Germline values: CDR1 SGHVS, CDR2 FQNEAQ. This CDR3 comprises 16 residues. Trimming removed 0 bases from V and 7 bases from J; junction bases left unmatched: 8.

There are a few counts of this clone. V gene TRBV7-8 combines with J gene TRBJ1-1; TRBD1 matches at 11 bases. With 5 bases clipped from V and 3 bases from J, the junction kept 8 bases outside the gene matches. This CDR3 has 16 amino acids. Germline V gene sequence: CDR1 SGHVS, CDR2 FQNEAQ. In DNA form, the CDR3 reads TGTGCCAGCAGCCCCGGGTCGGGACAGGGGGACACTGAAGCTTTCTTT. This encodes CASSPGSGQGDTEAFF.

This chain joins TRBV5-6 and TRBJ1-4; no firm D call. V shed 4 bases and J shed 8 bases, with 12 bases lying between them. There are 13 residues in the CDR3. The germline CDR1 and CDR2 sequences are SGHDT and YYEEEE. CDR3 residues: CASSTGIGEKLFF. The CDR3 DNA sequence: TGTGCCAGCAGCACCGGGATTGGGGAAAAACTGTTTTTT.

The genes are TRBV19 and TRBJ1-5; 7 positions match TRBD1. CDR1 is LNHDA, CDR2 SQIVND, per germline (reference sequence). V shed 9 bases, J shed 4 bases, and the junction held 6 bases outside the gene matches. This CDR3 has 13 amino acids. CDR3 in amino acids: CASRDSPNQPQHF. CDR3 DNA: TGTGCCAGCCGGGACAGCCCTAATCAGCCCCAGCATTTT.

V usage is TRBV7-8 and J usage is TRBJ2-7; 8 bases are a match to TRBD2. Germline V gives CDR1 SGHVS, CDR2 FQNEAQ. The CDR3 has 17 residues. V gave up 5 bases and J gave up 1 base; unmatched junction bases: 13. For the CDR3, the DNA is TGTGCCAGCAGCCCCAAAAGACCCAAGCGGGAGTCCTACGAGCAGTACTTC. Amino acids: CASSPKRPKRESYEQYF.

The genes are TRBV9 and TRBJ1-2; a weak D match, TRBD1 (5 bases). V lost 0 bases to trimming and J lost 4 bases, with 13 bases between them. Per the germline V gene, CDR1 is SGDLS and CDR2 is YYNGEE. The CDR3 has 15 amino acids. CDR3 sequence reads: CASSVGVGEGYGYTF. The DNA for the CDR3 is TGTGCCAGCAGCGTAGGGGTAGGGGAAGGCTATGGCTACACCTTC. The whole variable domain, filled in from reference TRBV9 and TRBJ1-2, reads DSGVTQTPKHLITATGQRVTLRCSPRSGDLSVYWYQQSLDQGLQFLIQYYNGEERAKGNILERFSAQQFPDLHSELNLSSLELGDSALYFCASSVGVGEGYGYTFGSGTRLTVV.